Below, 11 T cell receptor beta chains from the same sample are listed, as sequenced in a study of blood T cell repertoires in COVID-19. Profiling relied on immunoSEQ multiplex PCR, and the TCRdb table lists in-frame clones only, not all of them. The sample yields around 300,000 clones, 90% seen once. The sequenced material came from PBMCs or T cells enriched from blood (not recorded which). The receptors stem from a woman aged 18-35 years with acute COVID-19.

The gene calls are TRBV10-3 and TRBJ2-1; TRBD1 might be the D (5 bases). Germline CDR1 and CDR2: ENHRY and SYGVKD. V gave up 8 bases and J gave up 8 bases, with 19 bases separating them. CDR3 length equals 14 residues. DNA of the CDR3: TGTGCCATCTCCGAGATTTTAGGGGTCGATGAGCAGTTCTTC. It is translated as CAISEILGVDEQFF.

The gene calls are TRBV18 and TRBJ2-7; no clear D. This CDR3 has 14 amino acids. CDR1 is KGHSH, CDR2 LQKENI, per germline. V lost 3 bases and J lost 4, with 13 bases in between. CDR3 in DNA: TGTGCCAGCTCACCCGACGCTAGTCTTTACGAGCAGTACTTC. Its protein product is CASSPDASLYEQYF. The whole variable domain, remainder taken from reference TRBV18 and TRBJ2-7, is NAGVMQNPRHLVRRRGQEARLRCSPMKGHSHVYWYRQLPEEGLKFMVYLQKENIIDESGMPKERFSAEFPKEGPSILRIQQVVRGDSAAYFCASSPDASLYEQYFGPGTRLTVT.

The rearrangement links TRBV7-9 to TRBJ2-7; TRBD1 agrees at 10 bases. The CDR3 has 16 residues. Unmatched junction bases numbered 5, after V lost 1 base and J lost 2 bases. Per the germline V gene, CDR1 is SEHNR and CDR2 is FQNEAQ (reference sequence). The DNA for the CDR3 is TGTGCCAGCAGCTTAGAAGGGACAGGGGACCCCTACGAGCAGTACTTC. Protein product: CASSLEGTGDPYEQYF.

A remark on this clone: One end of the junction fails to match germline, which may point to a read error. The chain has TRBV7-7 and TRBJ2-5, with D perhaps given as TRBD1 or TRBD2 (5 bases each). CDR3 size: 15 residues. Germline loops: CDR1 SSHAT, CDR2 FNYEAQ (reference sequence). The CDR3 nucleotides are TGTGCTAGCAGCCTAGGGGCCGGGGATCAAGAGACCCAGTACTTC. Protein: CASSLGAGDQETQYF.

This chain links TRBV30 with TRBJ1-2; D remains unclear. Between the trimmed V and J ends, which lost 2 bases and 1 base, there was a span of 5 bases. The CDR3 is 12 amino acids. The V gene's germline CDR1 is GTSNPN and CDR2 SVGIG (reference sequence). Here the CDR3 DNA reads TGTGCCTGGAGTCACAGTAACTATGGCTACACCTTC. This gives the protein CAWSHSNYGYTF.

The rearrangement uses TRBV11-2 and TRBJ2-3; 10 nucleotides align to TRBD2. V trimming: 6 bases; J trimming: 0 bases; junction bases outside the gene matches: 9. The CDR3 extends over 17 amino acids. The germline CDR1 and CDR2 sequences are SGHAT and FQNNGV. CDR3 loop: CASSPRTSGTSTDTQYF. The CDR3 nucleotides are TGTGCCAGCAGTCCCCGGACTAGCGGAACTAGCACAGATACGCAGTATTTT.

This clone occurred once. This chain uses TRBV13 with TRBJ1-3; D is ambiguous. This CDR3 is built from 19 residues. V was cut by 1 base and J by 0 bases, with 19 bases left in between. The germline CDR1 and CDR2 sequences are PRHDT and FYEKMQ (reference sequence). The CDR3 sequence is CASSLVGSSFLSSGNTIYF. The CDR3 coding sequence is TGTGCCAGCAGCTTAGTGGGCAGTTCCTTCCTAAGCTCTGGAAACACCATATATTTT.

This clone has a single count. The chain combines TRBV11-3 with TRBJ1-6; D may be TRBD1 (6 bases). With 5 bases removed from V and 7 bases from J, the gap between germline ends came to 12 bases. Per the germline V gene, CDR1 is SGHNT and CDR2 is YENEEA. This CDR3 region has 14 residues. CDR3 coding DNA: TGTGCCAGCAGCCCGGACAGCGGCAATTCACCCCTCCACTTT. Translation: CASSPDSGNSPLHF. Combining the CDR3 with reference TRBV11-3 and TRBJ1-6 gives the whole variable domain EAGVVQSPRYKIIEKKQPVAFWCNPISGHNTLYWYLQNLGQGPELLIRYENEEAVDDSQLPKDRFSAERLKGVDSTLKIQPAELGDSAVYLCASSPDSGNSPLHFGNGTRLTVT.

V gene TRBV7-2 combines with J gene TRBJ1-1; 10 bases line up with TRBD1. The CDR3 has 15 amino acids. Germline CDR1 is SGHTA and CDR2 is FQGNSA. V lost 5 bases to trimming and J lost 4 bases; unmatched junction nucleotides: 7. The CDR3: CASSRWDRGGTEAFF. The CDR3 DNA reads as TGTGCCAGCAGCCGCTGGGACAGGGGTGGCACTGAAGCTTTCTTT.

The V and J genes are TRBV6-1 and TRBJ1-6, with D unclear. V was clipped by 3 bases and J by 10 bases, with 10 bases between them. CDR3 length equals 13 residues. From germline, CDR1 is MNHNS and CDR2 SASEGT. CDR3 DNA sequence: TGTGCCAGCAGTGAGAGAGAGGAATCACCCCTCCACTTT. Translating it yields CASSEREESPLHF.

The J gene is TRBJ1-2, the V gene TRBV28, with 8 bases that match TRBD1. Germline V gene lookup returns CDR1 MDHEN and CDR2 SYDVKM. The CDR3 has 14 residues. The trim removed 4 bases at V and 0 bases at J, leaving 1 base unmatched. CDR3 DNA sequence: TGTGCCAGCAGTTCCAGGGGGCCTAACTATGGCTACACCTTC. It is translated as CASSSRGPNYGYTF.